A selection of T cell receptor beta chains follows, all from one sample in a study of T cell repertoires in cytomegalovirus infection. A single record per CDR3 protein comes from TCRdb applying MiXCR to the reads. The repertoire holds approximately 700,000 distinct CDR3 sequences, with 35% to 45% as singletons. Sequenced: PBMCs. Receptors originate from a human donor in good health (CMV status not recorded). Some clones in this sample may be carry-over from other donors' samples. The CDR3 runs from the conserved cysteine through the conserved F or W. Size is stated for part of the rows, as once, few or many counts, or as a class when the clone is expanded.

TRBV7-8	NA	CASSHTNSLGTDTQYF
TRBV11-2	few	CASNMGHRQETQYF
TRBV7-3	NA	CASSLDRILNTEAFF
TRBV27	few	CASSLRPYNSPLHF
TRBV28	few	CASTHSGGVREQYF
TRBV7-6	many	CASSLGAASNQPQHF
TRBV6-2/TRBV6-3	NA	CASSYSTGLADTQETQYF
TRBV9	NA	CASSARQGMNTEAFF
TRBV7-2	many	CASSLLAGKNTGELFF
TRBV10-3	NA	CAISESGTGTGNQPQHF
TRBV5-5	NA	CASSSILAGVVEQYF
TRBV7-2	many	CASSLEILQGYSYEQYF
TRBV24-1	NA	CATSDPTGTAYGYTF
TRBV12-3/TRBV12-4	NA	CASSTWEDTQYF
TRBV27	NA	CATALSGANVLTF
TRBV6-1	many	CASSEASGGSDTQYF
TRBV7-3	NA	CASSLQAGTGAEYGYTF
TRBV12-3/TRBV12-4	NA	CAGGTGATTGELFF
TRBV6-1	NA	CASSESGALGNQPQHF
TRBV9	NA	CASTRETSGTGDTQYF
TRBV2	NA	CASNPTGIAYTF
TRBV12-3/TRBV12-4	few	CASSLGGTVQNIQYF
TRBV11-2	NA	CDSSSHRGLEETQYF
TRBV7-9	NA	CASSQNSGLPISYEQYF
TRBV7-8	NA	CASSLREGSNEKLFF
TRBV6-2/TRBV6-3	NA	CASSYSGNPYEQYF
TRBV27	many	CASSLLALGQLGSEAFF
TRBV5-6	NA	CASSLTDRVNSPLHF
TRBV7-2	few	CASSLRTSGAYEQYF
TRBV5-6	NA	CASRKGRTNTEAFF
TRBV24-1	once	CATRGLAGTNEQFF
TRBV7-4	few	CASTSPAASDWGYTF
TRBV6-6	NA	CASSSPGLAGDEQFF
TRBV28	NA	CASRIQSTSTDTQYF
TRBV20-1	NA	CSAHTGGENSPLHF
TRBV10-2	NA	CARHHGYTF
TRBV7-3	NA	CASSLMGTSPADTQYF
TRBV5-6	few	CASSLGADTEAFF
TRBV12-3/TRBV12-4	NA	CASSSVGINEQFF
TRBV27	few	CASSPTGRVRAKNIQYF
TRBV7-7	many	CALETSYGTQYF
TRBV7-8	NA	CASSPPGGGYNSPLHF
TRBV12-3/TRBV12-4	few	CASSSGSKETQYF
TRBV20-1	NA	CSARSYVAEAFF
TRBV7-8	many	CASSPQRGGGPSGANVLTF
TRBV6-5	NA	CASSYSIRAQSYEQYF
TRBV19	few	CASSMAGPPHEQYF
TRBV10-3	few	CAVPDRGIYNEQFF
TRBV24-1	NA	CATSESGKFDNEQFF
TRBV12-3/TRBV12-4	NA	CASSLRAGDQPQHF
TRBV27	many	CASSLWDRPYEQYF
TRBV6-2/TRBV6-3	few	CASSSPGLAAHWEYNEQFF